This entry lists 8 T cell receptor beta chains sequenced from one sample in a study of cytomegalovirus exposure and HLA in healthy donors (dated by TCRdb to about 2017). The library was built by means of the immunoSEQ multiplex PCR assay. The multiplex PCR relied on a mix of 60 forward primers for TCR Vbeta segments and 13 reverse primers for TCR Jbeta segments. TCRdb took this table from immuneACCESS and kept in-frame rearrangements with V and J called. Such tables lack part of the clones; where checked against another copy, unresolved V genes explain under half of the gap, and the rest is unexplained. The sample table shows over 150,000 clones, and more than 70% are seen once. The top ten clones comprise 1.2% to 1.5% of the sample. The sample consisted of PBMCs. The receptors were gathered from a man aged 55 to 70 in good health and CMV-seronegative.

The V gene is TRBV5-6, the J gene TRBJ2-5; D gene ambiguous. The CDR3 spans 13 residues. Germline assignment: CDR1 SGHDT and CDR2 YYEEEE. Between the trimmed V and J ends, which lost 0 bases and 3 bases, there was a span of 6 bases. CDR3 in DNA: TGTGCCAGCAGCTTGGACTCAAAAGAGACCCAGTACTTC. Translating it yields CASSLDSKETQYF.

The chain combines TRBV28 with TRBJ2-7; D is undetermined. This CDR3 has 14 amino acids. Germline CDR1 and CDR2: MDHEN and SYDVKM. V shed 6 bases and J shed 2 bases, with 14 bases lying between them. CDR3 residues: CASRPYSRTYEQYF. CDR3 coding DNA: TGTGCCAGCAGGCCTTATTCTAGGACCTACGAGCAGTACTTC.

The chain uses TRBV27 and TRBJ2-3; D is perhaps TRBD2 (7 bases). This CDR3 contains 16 residues. Germline lookup yields CDR1 MNHEY and CDR2 SMNVEV (reference sequence). V gave up 6 bases and J gave up 0 bases, with 16 bases separating them. CDR3 region: CASRGGTIISTDTQYF. The CDR3, as DNA: TGTGCCAGCAGGGGGGGGACAATTATTAGCACAGATACGCAGTATTTT.

In its sample, this clone was seen a few times. The V call is TRBV28, the J call TRBJ2-5; tentative D call: TRBD2 (6 bases). The CDR3 sequence is 14 residues long. Germline assignment: CDR1 MDHEN and CDR2 SYDVKM. V lost 8 bases and J 5 bases, leaving 18 bases between the germline ends. The CDR3 reads CASSPWRVRETQYF. The CDR3 region has the DNA TGTGCCAGCTCCCCTTGGAGGGTACGGGAGACCCAGTACTTC.

The rearrangement links TRBV21-1 to TRBJ2-4; the listed D gene, TRBD1, was not tested against the DNA. TRBV21-1 is a pseudogene segment. The CDR3 contains 20 residues. The chain's CDR3 is CASSKVEGTAVPLAKNIQYF. Written as DNA, the CDR3 is TGTGCCAGCAGCAAAGTCGAGGGGACAGCTGTCCCGTTAGCCAAAAACATTCAGTACTTC.

V usage is TRBV10-1 and J usage is TRBJ2-1, with D possibly being TRBD1 (5 bases). CDR3 size: 13 residues. With 8 bases removed from V and 7 bases from J, the gap between germline ends came to 15 bases. Germline V gene lookup returns CDR1 WNHNN and CDR2 SYGVQD (reference sequence). CDR3 in DNA: TGCGCCAGCTCCCCGACAGCCTCTAATGAGCAGTTCTTC. Protein: CASSPTASNEQFF.

As to this clone: The same CDR3 can be traced to other DNA sequences in this sample. The chain combines TRBV6-5 with TRBJ2-1; possible D gene TRBD2, 5 bases. The CDR3 contains 15 residues. The V gene lost 5 bases and the J gene lost 10 bases, with 21 bases spanning the gap. Germline V gene lookup returns CDR1 MNHEY and CDR2 SVGAGI. As DNA, the CDR3 is TGTGCCAGCAGTCCCCAGCCCGGACTTAGTGGAGAGCAGTTCTTC. Translation: CASSPQPGLSGEQFF.

The chain has TRBV9 and TRBJ2-1; 13 bases are shared with TRBD2. The CDR3 length is 17 residues. V was pared by 2 bases and J by 6 bases, with 8 bases of the junction left unmatched. Germline CDR1 reads SGDLS; CDR2 reads YYNGEE. In DNA form, the CDR3 reads TGTGCCAGCAGCGTGGGACTAGCGGGATCCCTTGGCAATGAGCAGTTCTTC. Amino acids: CASSVGLAGSLGNEQFF.